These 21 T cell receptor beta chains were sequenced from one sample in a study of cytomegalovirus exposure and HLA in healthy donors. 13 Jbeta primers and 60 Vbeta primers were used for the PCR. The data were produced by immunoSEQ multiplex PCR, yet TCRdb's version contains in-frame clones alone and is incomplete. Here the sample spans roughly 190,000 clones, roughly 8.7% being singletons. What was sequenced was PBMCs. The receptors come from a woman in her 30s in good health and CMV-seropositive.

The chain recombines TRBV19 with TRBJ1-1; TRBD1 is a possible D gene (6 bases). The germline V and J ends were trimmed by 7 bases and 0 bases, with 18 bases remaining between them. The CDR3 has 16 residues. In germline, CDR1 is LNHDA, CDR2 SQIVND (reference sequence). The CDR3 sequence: CASNPDRGALNTEAFF. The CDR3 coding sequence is TGTGCCAGTAACCCTGACCGGGGGGCCTTGAACACTGAAGCTTTCTTT.

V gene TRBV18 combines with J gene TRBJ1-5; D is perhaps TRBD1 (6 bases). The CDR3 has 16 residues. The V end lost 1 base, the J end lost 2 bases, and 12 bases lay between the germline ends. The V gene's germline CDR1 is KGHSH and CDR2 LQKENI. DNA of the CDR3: TGTGCCAGCTCACCACAGGGGGAAAGTGGCAATCAGCCCCAGCATTTT. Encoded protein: CASSPQGESGNQPQHF.

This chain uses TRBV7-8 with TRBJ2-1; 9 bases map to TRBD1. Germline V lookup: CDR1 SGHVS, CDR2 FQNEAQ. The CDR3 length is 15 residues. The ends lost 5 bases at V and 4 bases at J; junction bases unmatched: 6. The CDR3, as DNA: TGTGCCAGCAGCCCCCGGGACAGGGCATACAATGAGCAGTTCTTC. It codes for CASSPRDRAYNEQFF.

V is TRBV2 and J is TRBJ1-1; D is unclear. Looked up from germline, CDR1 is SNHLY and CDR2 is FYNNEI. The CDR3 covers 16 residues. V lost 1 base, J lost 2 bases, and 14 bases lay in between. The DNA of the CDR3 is TGTGCCAGCAGTGAAGAGCGGGCAGCTTTTAACACTGAAGCTTTCTTT. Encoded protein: CASSEERAAFNTEAFF.

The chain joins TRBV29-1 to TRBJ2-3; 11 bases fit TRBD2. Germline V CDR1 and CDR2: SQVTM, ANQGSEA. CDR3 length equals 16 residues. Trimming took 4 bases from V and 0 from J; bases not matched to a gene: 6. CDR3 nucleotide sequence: TGCAGCGTTGCCGGGACTAGCGGCTCTAGCACAGATACGCAGTATTTT. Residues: CSVAGTSGSSTDTQYF.

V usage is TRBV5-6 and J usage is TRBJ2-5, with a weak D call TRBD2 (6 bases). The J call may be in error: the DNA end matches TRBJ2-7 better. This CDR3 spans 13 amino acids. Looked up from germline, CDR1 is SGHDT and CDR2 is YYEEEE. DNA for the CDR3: TGTGCCAGCAGCTTCGGGACTTACTACGAGCAGTACTTC. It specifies CASSFGTYYEQYF.

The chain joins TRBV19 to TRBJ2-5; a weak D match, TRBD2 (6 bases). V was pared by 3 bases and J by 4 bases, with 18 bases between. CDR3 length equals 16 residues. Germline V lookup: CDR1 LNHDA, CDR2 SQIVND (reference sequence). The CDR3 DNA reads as TGTGCCAGTAGTATTCTTTCGGAGGGCAATGGAGAGACCCAGTACTTC. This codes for CASSILSEGNGETQYF.

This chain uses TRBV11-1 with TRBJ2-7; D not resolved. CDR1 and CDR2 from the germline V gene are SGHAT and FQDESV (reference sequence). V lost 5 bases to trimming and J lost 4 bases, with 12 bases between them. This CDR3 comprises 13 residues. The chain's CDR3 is CASSPPDTYEQYF. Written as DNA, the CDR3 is TGTGCCAGCAGCCCCCCCGACACGTACGAGCAGTACTTC.

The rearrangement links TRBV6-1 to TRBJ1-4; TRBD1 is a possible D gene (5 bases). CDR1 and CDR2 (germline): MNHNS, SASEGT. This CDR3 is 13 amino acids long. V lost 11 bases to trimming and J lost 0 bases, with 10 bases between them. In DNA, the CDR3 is TGTGCCCACGGGGGATCAACTAATGAAAAACTGTTTTTT. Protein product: CAHGGSTNEKLFF.

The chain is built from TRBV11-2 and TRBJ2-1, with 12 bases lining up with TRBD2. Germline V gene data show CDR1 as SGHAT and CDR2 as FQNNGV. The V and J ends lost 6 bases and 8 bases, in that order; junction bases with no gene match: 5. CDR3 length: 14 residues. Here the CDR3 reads CASSTSGRTHEQFF. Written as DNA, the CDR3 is TGTGCCAGCAGTACTAGCGGGAGGACCCATGAGCAGTTCTTC.

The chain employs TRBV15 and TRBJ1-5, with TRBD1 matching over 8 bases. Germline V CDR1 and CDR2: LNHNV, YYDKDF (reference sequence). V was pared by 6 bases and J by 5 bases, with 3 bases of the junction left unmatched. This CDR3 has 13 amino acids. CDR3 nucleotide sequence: TGTGCCACCAGGGACAGGGCTCATCAGCCCCAGCATTTT. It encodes CATRDRAHQPQHF.

The CDR3 sequence is CSVGLGSGSYTGELFF. CDR3 nucleotide sequence: TGCAGCGTTGGGCTCGGGAGCGGGAGTTACACCGGGGAGCTGTTTTTT. This chain links TRBV29-1 with TRBJ2-2, with 8 bases that match TRBD2. V lost 4 bases and J lost 3; bases outside the gene matches: 10. This CDR3 is built from 16 residues. The germline gives CDR1 SQVTM, CDR2 ANQGSEA.

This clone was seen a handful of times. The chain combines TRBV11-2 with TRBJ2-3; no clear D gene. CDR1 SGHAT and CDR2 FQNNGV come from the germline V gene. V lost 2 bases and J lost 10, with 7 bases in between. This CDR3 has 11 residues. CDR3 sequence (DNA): TGTGCCAGCAGCTTATATCCCCCGCAGTATTTT. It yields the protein CASSLYPPQYF.

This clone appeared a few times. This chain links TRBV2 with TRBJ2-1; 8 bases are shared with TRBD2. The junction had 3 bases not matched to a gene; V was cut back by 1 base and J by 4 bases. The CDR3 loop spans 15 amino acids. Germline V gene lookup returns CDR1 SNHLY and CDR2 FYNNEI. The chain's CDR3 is CASSEETSAYNEQFF. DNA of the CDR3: TGTGCCAGCAGTGAAGAGACTAGCGCTTACAATGAGCAGTTCTTC.

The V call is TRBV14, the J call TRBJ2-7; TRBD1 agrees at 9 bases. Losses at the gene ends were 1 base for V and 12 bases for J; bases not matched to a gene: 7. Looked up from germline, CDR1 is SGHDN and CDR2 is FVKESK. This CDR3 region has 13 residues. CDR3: CASSQVITGGAYF. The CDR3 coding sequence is TGTGCCAGCAGCCAAGTAATTACAGGGGGCGCGTACTTC.

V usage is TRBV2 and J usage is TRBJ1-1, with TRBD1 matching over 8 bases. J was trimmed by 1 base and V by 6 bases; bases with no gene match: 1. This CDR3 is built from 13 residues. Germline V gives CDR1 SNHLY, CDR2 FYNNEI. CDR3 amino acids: CASRGTGNTEAFF. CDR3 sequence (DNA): TGTGCCAGCAGGGGGACAGGGAACACTGAAGCTTTCTTT.

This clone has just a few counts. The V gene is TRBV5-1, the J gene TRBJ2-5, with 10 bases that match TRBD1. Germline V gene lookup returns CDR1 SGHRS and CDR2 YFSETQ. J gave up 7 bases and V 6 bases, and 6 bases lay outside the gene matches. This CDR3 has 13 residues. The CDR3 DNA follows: TGCGCCAGCAACCGGGACAGGGGAGGGACCCAGTACTTC. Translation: CASNRDRGGTQYF.

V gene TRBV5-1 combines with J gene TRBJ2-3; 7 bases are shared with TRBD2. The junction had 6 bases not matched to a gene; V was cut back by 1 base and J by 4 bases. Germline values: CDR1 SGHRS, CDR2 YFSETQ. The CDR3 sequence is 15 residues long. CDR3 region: CASSLSSGPADTQYF. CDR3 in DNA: TGCGCCAGCAGCTTGTCTAGCGGTCCGGCAGATACGCAGTATTTT.

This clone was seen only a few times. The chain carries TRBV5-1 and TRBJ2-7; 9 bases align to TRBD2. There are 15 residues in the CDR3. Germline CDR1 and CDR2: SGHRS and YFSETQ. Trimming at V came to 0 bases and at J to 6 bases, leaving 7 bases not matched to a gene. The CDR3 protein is CASSLAGGTSFEQYF. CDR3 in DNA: TGCGCCAGCAGCTTGGCCGGCGGGACTAGCTTCGAGCAGTACTTC.

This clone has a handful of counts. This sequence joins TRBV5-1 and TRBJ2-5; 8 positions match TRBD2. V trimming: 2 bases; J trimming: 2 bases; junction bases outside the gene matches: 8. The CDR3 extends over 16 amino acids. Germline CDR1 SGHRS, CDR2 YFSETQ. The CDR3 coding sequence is TGCGCCAGCAGCTTCGGGTCTAGCGGGTTGCAAGAGACCCAGTACTTC. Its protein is CASSFGSSGLQETQYF. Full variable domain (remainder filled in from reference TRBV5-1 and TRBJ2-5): KAGVTQTPRYLIKTRGQQVTLSCSPISGHRSVSWYQQTPGQGLQFLFEYFSETQRNKGNFPGRFSGRQFSNSRSEMNVSTLELGDSALYLCASSFGSSGLQETQYFGPGTRLLVL.

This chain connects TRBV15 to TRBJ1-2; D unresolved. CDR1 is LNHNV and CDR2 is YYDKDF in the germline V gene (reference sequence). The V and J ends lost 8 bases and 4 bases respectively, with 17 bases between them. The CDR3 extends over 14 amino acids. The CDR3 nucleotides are TGTGCCACCTCAGGCAGGCGAGAGTCCTATGGCTACACCTTC. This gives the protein CATSGRRESYGYTF.